Following are 21 T cell receptor beta chains from one sample sequenced in a study of blood T cell repertoires in COVID-19. The repertoire was sequenced with immunoSEQ multiplex PCR; TCRdb's copy has only in-frame clones and lacks some. The table has about 14,000 clones, 70% to 90% seen once. Specimen: peripheral blood. Receptor source: a human donor in a cohort sampled during active COVID-19.

V and J are TRBV11-2 and TRBJ1-1; D gene uncertain. Deletions cut 2 bases from V and 4 bases from J, with 8 bases between. The CDR3 runs 13 residues. Germline CDR1 is SGHAT and CDR2 is FQNNGV. Written as DNA, the CDR3 is TGTGCCAGCAGCTTAACTGGAGTCACTGAAGCTTTCTTT. Protein sequence: CASSLTGVTEAFF.

This clone came up once. This chain connects TRBV5-4 to TRBJ2-4; D may be TRBD2 (5 bases). The germline V and J ends were trimmed by 2 bases and 1 base, with 7 bases remaining between them. CDR1 and CDR2 (germline): SGHNT, YYREEE (reference sequence). The CDR3 is 14 amino acids. The CDR3 sequence: CASSLRDAKNIQYF. CDR3 coding DNA: TGTGCCAGCAGCTTACGGGATGCCAAAAACATTCAGTACTTC.

CDR3: CASRFQGGTGELFF. As DNA, the CDR3 is TGTGCCAGTAGGTTTCAGGGGGGCACCGGGGAGCTGTTTTTT. The chain carries TRBV19 and TRBJ2-2, with D perhaps TRBD1 (7 bases). The CDR3 extends over 14 amino acids. Looked up from germline, CDR1 is LNHDA and CDR2 is SQIVND (reference sequence). The V end was cut by 6 bases, the J end by 4 bases, with 12 bases between.

The chain employs TRBV7-9 and TRBJ1-2, with D possibly being TRBD1 (5 bases). The CDR3 has 12 residues. Trimming removed 5 bases at V and 7 bases at J, with 11 bases between. The germline gives CDR1 SEHNR, CDR2 FQNEAQ (reference sequence). CDR3 residues: CASSAQVGGYTF. Here the CDR3 DNA reads TGTGCCAGCAGCGCACAGGTCGGTGGCTACACCTTC.

The chain combines TRBV21-1 with TRBJ2-1; the table gives TRBD2 as D, unverified against the DNA. TRBV21-1 has pseudogene status. The CDR3 has 19 residues. CDR3 nucleotide sequence: TGTGCCAGCAGCAAAGCGGAAAGGATGGGGGGGAAAATGTACAATGAGCAGTTCTTC. Residues: CASSKAERMGGKMYNEQFF.

This chain links TRBV29-1 with TRBJ1-1, with D perhaps matching TRBD1 (6 bases). The CDR3 runs 13 residues. CDR1 is SQVTM, CDR2 ANQGSEA, per germline. Between the trimmed V and J ends, which lost 5 bases and 6 bases, there was a span of 16 bases. The CDR3: CSVQQGPASEAFF. In DNA, the CDR3 is TGCAGCGTTCAGCAGGGGCCGGCGTCTGAAGCTTTCTTT.

V is TRBV7-9 and J is TRBJ1-1; 7 bases map to TRBD1. The junction had 10 bases not matched to a gene; V was cut back by 1 base and J by 5 bases. The CDR3 is 16 amino acids. The germline V gene encodes CDR1 SEHNR and CDR2 FQNEAQ (reference sequence). CDR3 sequence reads: CASSLGAGGGITEAFF. CDR3 sequence (DNA): TGTGCCAGCAGCTTAGGGGCAGGGGGTGGAATAACTGAAGCTTTCTTT.

The V call is TRBV6-6, the J call TRBJ1-2; D perhaps matches TRBD1 (6 bases). This CDR3 is built from 14 residues. CDR1 and CDR2 from the germline V gene are MNHNY and SVGAGI (reference sequence). V lost 5 bases to trimming and J lost 4 bases, with 14 bases between them. CDR3 protein: CASSLGQGPYGYTF. The CDR3 DNA reads as TGTGCCAGCAGTCTAGGCCAGGGGCCCTATGGCTACACCTTC.

The chain joins TRBV7-9 to TRBJ2-7; the D is unclear. The CDR3 extends over 11 amino acids. CDR1 is SEHNR and CDR2 is FQNEAQ in the germline V gene (reference sequence). Trimming pared 5 bases from V and 7 bases from J, leaving 9 bases between. DNA of the CDR3: TGTGCCAGCAGCCCCGATGAGGAGCAGTACTTC. Translating it yields CASSPDEEQYF. Complete variable domain (other parts from reference TRBV7-9 and TRBJ2-7): DTGVSQNPRHKITKRGQNVTFRCDPISEHNRLYWYRQTLGQGPEFLTYFQNEAQLEKSRLLSDRFSAERPKGSFSTLEIQRTEQGDSAMYLCASSPDEEQYFGPGTRLTVT.

The chain links TRBV7-2 to TRBJ2-5; perhaps TRBD2 as D (5 bases). The CDR3 spans 15 residues. Trimming cost V 2 bases and J 5 bases, with 15 bases left between them. Germline V CDR1 and CDR2: SGHTA, FQGNSA. CDR3 DNA sequence: TGTGCCAGCAGCTTAACCCCGGGGTCATCGGAGACCCAGTACTTC. Translated, it gives CASSLTPGSSETQYF.

The chain joins TRBV3-1 (or the pseudogene TRBV3-2) to TRBJ2-7, with D possibly TRBD1 on 6 matching bases. Trimming cost V 1 base and J 8 bases, with 9 bases left between them. The CDR3 is 12 amino acids. CDR1 is LGHDT, CDR2 YNNKEL, per germline (reference sequence). The DNA for the CDR3 is TGTGCCAGCAGCCAAGGGCAGGGGAAGCAGTACTTC. Its protein is CASSQGQGKQYF.

The CDR3 loop reads CASSRGQPKNYGYTF. The CDR3 coding sequence is TGTGCCAGCAGCAGGGGACAGCCAAAAAACTATGGCTACACCTTC. The gene calls are TRBV27 and TRBJ1-2; TRBD1 aligns across 7 bases. Looked up from germline, CDR1 is MNHEY and CDR2 is SMNVEV (reference sequence). V lost 6 bases, J lost 2 bases, and 9 bases stayed unmatched. This CDR3 has 15 residues.

The gene calls are TRBV7-9 and TRBJ1-1; D is unresolved. The germline gives CDR1 SEHNR, CDR2 FQNEAQ (reference sequence). Trimming pared 1 base from V and 0 bases from J, leaving 6 bases between. The CDR3 runs to 14 residues. The CDR3 region has the DNA TGTGCCAGCAGCTTAGAAGCTTTGAACACTGAAGCTTTCTTT. It specifies CASSLEALNTEAFF.

The gene calls are TRBV6-5 and TRBJ2-5; D unresolved. The CDR3 extends over 13 amino acids. Germline V gives CDR1 MNHEY, CDR2 SVGAGI. V shed 7 bases and J shed 4 bases, with 13 bases lying between them. The CDR3 spells CASTHGVPETQYF. CDR3 nucleotide sequence: TGTGCCAGCACCCATGGAGTCCCAGAGACCCAGTACTTC.

The chain combines TRBV5-6 with TRBJ2-3; 11 bases map to TRBD2. With V trimmed by 6 bases and J by 1 base, 4 bases remained unmatched. The CDR3 contains 15 residues. Germline CDR1 SGHDT, CDR2 YYEEEE. CDR3 in amino acids: CASILAGVRTDTQYF. CDR3 DNA: TGTGCCAGCATACTAGCGGGGGTTCGCACAGATACGCAGTATTTT.

V is TRBV6-6 and J is TRBJ2-7; 8 bases are shared with TRBD1. Germline values: CDR1 MNHNY, CDR2 SVGAGI (reference sequence). The CDR3 has 15 amino acids. V trimming: 0 bases; J trimming: 4 bases; junction bases outside the gene matches: 5. CDR3 DNA: TGTGCCAGCAGTTACTCGTCAGGGGGCGTTTACGAGCAGTACTTC. Translation: CASSYSSGGVYEQYF.

This chain connects TRBV11-2 to TRBJ1-3; 12 bases are shared with TRBD1. Germline V gives CDR1 SGHAT, CDR2 FQNNGV. The junction had 8 bases not matched to a gene; V was cut back by 5 bases and J by 0 bases. The CDR3 totals 18 residues. The CDR3 protein is CASSVSGQGAVSGNTIYF. In DNA form, the CDR3 reads TGTGCCAGCAGCGTCTCGGGACAGGGGGCTGTCTCTGGAAACACCATATATTTT.

The CDR3 is CASSLGAKDGYTF. In DNA form, the CDR3 reads TGTGCCAGCAGCTTGGGGGCGAAGGATGGCTACACCTTC. J is TRBJ1-2 and V is TRBV5-6; D is undetermined. V lost 0 bases to trimming and J lost 6 bases, with 9 bases between them. The V gene's germline CDR1 is SGHDT and CDR2 YYEEEE. There are 13 residues in the CDR3. Filled out from reference TRBV5-6 and TRBJ1-2, the complete variable domain reads DAGVTQSPTHLIKTRGQQVTLRCSPKSGHDTVSWYQQALGQGPQFIFQYYEEEERQRGNFPDRFSGHQFPNYSSELNVNALLLGDSALYLCASSLGAKDGYTFGSGTRLTVV.

The gene calls are TRBV19 and TRBJ2-3; TRBD1 matches 11 bases. The CDR3 consists of 16 residues. With 6 bases clipped from V and 6 bases from J, the junction kept 11 bases outside the gene matches. Germline V gene data show CDR1 as LNHDA and CDR2 as SQIVND (reference sequence). CDR3 sequence reads: CASRETGTGGWDTQYF. CDR3 sequence (DNA): TGTGCCAGTAGGGAAACTGGGACAGGGGGATGGGATACGCAGTATTTT.

This clone is a singleton in its sample. Written as DNA, the CDR3 is TGCGCCAGCAGCCCAGGGACTAGCGGTGAGACCCAGTACTTC. This translates into CASSPGTSGETQYF. The chain uses TRBV5-1 and TRBJ2-5; 11 bases fit TRBD2. Trimming took 4 bases from V and 5 from J; bases not matched to a gene: 4. Germline V lookup: CDR1 SGHRS, CDR2 YFSETQ. This CDR3 region has 14 residues. The entire variable domain, with the rest obtained from reference TRBV5-1 and TRBJ2-5, is as follows: KAGVTQTPRYLIKTRGQQVTLSCSPISGHRSVSWYQQTPGQGLQFLFEYFSETQRNKGNFPGRFSGRQFSNSRSEMNVSTLELGDSALYLCASSPGTSGETQYFGPGTRLLVL.

The chain carries TRBV2 and TRBJ1-1; D not resolved. This CDR3 is 13 amino acids long. Trimming pared 6 bases from V and 1 base from J, leaving 9 bases between. Germline V gene data show CDR1 as SNHLY and CDR2 as FYNNEI. The CDR3 loop is CASREDGNTEAFF. The CDR3, as DNA: TGTGCCAGCAGGGAGGACGGGAACACTGAAGCTTTCTTT. The full variable domain, with the rest looked up from reference TRBV2 and TRBJ1-1, is EPEVTQTPSHQVTQMGQEVILRCVPISNHLYFYWYRQILGQKVEFLVSFYNNEISEKSEIFDDQFSVERPDGSNFTLKIRSTKLEDSAMYFCASREDGNTEAFFGQGTRLTVV.